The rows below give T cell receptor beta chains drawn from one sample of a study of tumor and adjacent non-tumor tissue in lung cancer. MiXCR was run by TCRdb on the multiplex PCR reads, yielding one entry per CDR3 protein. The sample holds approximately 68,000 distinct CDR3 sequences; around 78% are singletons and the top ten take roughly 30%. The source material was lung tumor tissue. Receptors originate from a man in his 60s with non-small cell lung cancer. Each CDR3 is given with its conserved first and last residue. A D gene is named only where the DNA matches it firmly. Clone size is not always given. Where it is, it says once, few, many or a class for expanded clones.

cdr3_aa: CNARSLAGNKQLF; cdr3_nt: TGCAATGCTAGGAGCCTAGCGGGTAATAAGCAGTTATTC; j_call: TRBJ2-1; v_call: TRBV20-1; clone_size: .; d_call: TRBD2
cdr3_aa: CASSSQDTETFF; cdr3_nt: TGTGCCAGCAGCTCTCAAGACACTGAAACTTTCTTT; j_call: TRBJ1-1; v_call: TRBV7-9; clone_size: .; d_call: .
cdr3_aa: CASSLTRDSYGYTF; cdr3_nt: TGTGCCAGCAGTCTTACCCGGGACAGCTATGGGTACACCTTC; j_call: TRBJ1-2; v_call: TRBV6-6; clone_size: .; d_call: TRBD1
cdr3_aa: CSVADRNQETQYF; cdr3_nt: TGCAGCGTAGCCGACAGAAACCAAGAGACCCAGTACTTC; j_call: TRBJ2-5; v_call: TRBV29-1; clone_size: few; d_call: .
cdr3_aa: CASSSGQEGNEQFF; cdr3_nt: TGTGCCAGCAGTTCCGGACAGGAGGGGAATGAGCAGTTCTTC; j_call: TRBJ2-1; v_call: TRBV10-3; clone_size: .; d_call: .
cdr3_aa: CATLEREGLCKNIQYF; cdr3_nt: TGTGCCACCTTGGAGCGGGAGGGCCTGTGCAAAAACATTCAGTACTTC; j_call: TRBJ2-4; v_call: TRBV6-1; clone_size: once; d_call: TRBD2
cdr3_aa: CDTSDLTGGMDEQFF; cdr3_nt: TGTGACACCAGTGATTTAACAGGGGGCATGGACGAGCAGTTCTTC; j_call: TRBJ2-1; v_call: TRBV24-1; clone_size: .; d_call: TRBD1
cdr3_aa: CSPRGGTSMSNQPQYF; cdr3_nt: TGCAGTCCTAGAGGCGGGACATCCATGAGCAATCAGCCCCAGTATTTT; j_call: TRBJ2-3; v_call: TRBV20-1; clone_size: .; d_call: .
cdr3_aa: CANSFEDRPYEQYF; cdr3_nt: TGTGCCAACAGCTTCGAGGATAGACCCTACGAGCAGTACTTC; j_call: TRBJ2-7; v_call: TRBV7-8; clone_size: .; d_call: .
cdr3_aa: CASNFGGKAHEQFF; cdr3_nt: TGTGCCAGCAATTTTGGCGGGAAAGCCCATGAGCAGTTCTTC; j_call: TRBJ2-1; v_call: TRBV12-3/TRBV12-4; clone_size: few; d_call: .
cdr3_aa: CASSMPRGLTGELFF; cdr3_nt: TGTGCCAGCAGCATGCCCCGGGGGCTGACCGGGGAGCTGTTTTTT; j_call: TRBJ2-2; v_call: TRBV11-3; clone_size: .; d_call: .
cdr3_aa: CSVGQSMTYEQYF; cdr3_nt: TGCAGCGTCGGACAGTCTATGACCTACGAGCAGTACTTC; j_call: TRBJ2-7; v_call: TRBV29-1; clone_size: many; d_call: .
cdr3_aa: CASSLGGEGTEAIF; cdr3_nt: TGTGCCAGCAGCTTAGGAGGGGAGGGTACTGAAGCTATCTTT; j_call: TRBJ1-1; v_call: TRBV11-3; clone_size: .; d_call: .
cdr3_aa: CAARDIGGAGQPQHF; cdr3_nt: TGCGCTGCTAGAGATATAGGGGGCGCCGGTCAGCCCCAGCATTTT; j_call: TRBJ1-5; v_call: TRBV20-1; clone_size: .; d_call: TRBD1
cdr3_aa: CSARDWVGGSTTATQYF; cdr3_nt: TGCAGTGCTAGAGATTGGGTGGGCGGGAGCACGACAGCTACGCAGTATTTT; j_call: TRBJ2-3; v_call: TRBV20-1; clone_size: .; d_call: TRBD2